The 12 T cell receptor beta chains given below trace back to one sample, sequenced in a study of control samples from healthy donors and cancer patients. TCRdb's copy holds only in-frame clones and misses some; the assay was immunoSEQ multiplex PCR. The sample has about 58,000 clones; approximately 89% are singletons. What was sequenced was PBMCs. Source of these receptors: a woman in her sixties with lung cancer.

The V gene is TRBV3-1 (or the pseudogene TRBV3-2), the J gene TRBJ2-3; D might be TRBD1 (5 bases). Trimming took off 0 bases at V and 13 bases at J, with 23 bases between the two ends. Germline V gives CDR1 LGHDT, CDR2 YNNKEL (reference sequence). This CDR3 contains 16 residues. The CDR3 bases are TGTGCCAGCAGCCAAGATACCGACTCAGGGTCGATAGACGAGTATTTT. This codes for CASSQDTDSGSIDEYF.

The chain carries TRBV6-5 and TRBJ1-5; D unclear. The germline V and J ends were trimmed by 5 bases and 5 bases, with 10 bases remaining between them. There are 13 residues in the CDR3. Germline V lookup: CDR1 MNHEY, CDR2 SVGAGI. The CDR3: CASSTDGDQPQHF. DNA of the CDR3: TGTGCCAGCAGTACGGACGGGGATCAGCCCCAGCATTTT.

The genes are TRBV2 and TRBJ1-2; no clear D. This CDR3 comprises 12 residues. Trimming removed 8 bases from V and 2 bases from J, with 9 bases in between. Germline V gives CDR1 SNHLY, CDR2 FYNNEI. CDR3 nucleotides: TGTGCCAGCGGGCAGGCGAACTATGGCTACACCTTC. Translation: CASGQANYGYTF.

The chain recombines TRBV11-2 with TRBJ2-1; the match to TRBD2 covers 9 bases. Unmatched junction bases numbered 2, after V lost 2 bases and J lost 0 bases. This CDR3 is built from 16 residues. From germline, CDR1 is SGHAT and CDR2 FQNNGV. The CDR3 loop reads CASSLLAGISYNEQFF. CDR3 sequence (DNA): TGTGCCAGCAGCTTACTAGCGGGAATCTCCTACAATGAGCAGTTCTTC.

Only one count was recorded for this clone. The chain combines TRBV4-1 with TRBJ2-7, with TRBD1 matching 8 bases. CDR1 MGHRA and CDR2 YSYEKL come from the germline V gene. The CDR3 has 16 amino acids. V dropped 3 bases and J dropped 6; count of bases not matched to a gene: 13. This CDR3 is CASSQDRVRLSGEQYF. CDR3 DNA: TGCGCCAGCAGCCAGGACAGGGTACGGCTTTCAGGCGAGCAGTACTTC.

The J gene is TRBJ2-7, the V gene TRBV9, with 10 bases identical to TRBD2. CDR3 length: 16 amino acids. The germline V gene encodes CDR1 SGDLS and CDR2 YYNGEE. The trim removed 0 bases at V and 3 bases at J, leaving 6 bases unmatched. Here the CDR3 DNA reads TGTGCCAGCAGCGTAGACGCGGGACTAGCGTACTACGAGCAGTACTTC. Its translation: CASSVDAGLAYYEQYF.

The chain links TRBV18 to TRBJ2-7; D is uncertain. The CDR3 spans 14 residues. Looked up from germline, CDR1 is KGHSH and CDR2 is LQKENI. Trimming stripped 7 bases from V and 3 bases from J, with 16 bases between. This CDR3 reads CASCTNPSDYEQYF. The CDR3 nucleotides read TGTGCCAGCTGCACCAACCCCTCAGACTACGAGCAGTACTTC. The complete variable domain, with remaining parts taken from reference TRBV18 and TRBJ2-7, reads NAGVMQNPRHLVRRRGQEARLRCSPMKGHSHVYWYRQLPEEGLKFMVYLQKENIIDESGMPKERFSAEFPKEGPSILRIQQVVRGDSAAYFCASCTNPSDYEQYFGPGTRLTVT.

The DNA for the CDR3 is TGCGCCAGCAGCTCCGGGACAGTTGAAGCTTTCTTT. It translates to CASSSGTVEAFF. V and J are TRBV5-1 and TRBJ1-1, with TRBD1 identical over 7 bases. Per germline, CDR1 SGHRS and CDR2 YFSETQ. V lost 3 bases to trimming and J lost 7 bases; unmatched junction nucleotides: 3. The CDR3 has 12 residues. Variable domain in full (rest from reference TRBV5-1 and TRBJ1-1): KAGVTQTPRYLIKTRGQQVTLSCSPISGHRSVSWYQQTPGQGLQFLFEYFSETQRNKGNFPGRFSGRQFSNSRSEMNVSTLELGDSALYLCASSSGTVEAFFGQGTRLTVV.

The rearrangement links TRBV7-9 to TRBJ1-2; D unclear. CDR3 length equals 14 residues. V lost 0 bases, J lost 2 bases, and 7 bases lay in between. Germline V gives CDR1 SEHNR, CDR2 FQNEAQ (reference sequence). CDR3 amino acids: CASSLALLNYGYTF. The CDR3 nucleotides read TGTGCCAGCAGCTTAGCGCTACTAAACTATGGCTACACCTTC.

The chain couples TRBV19 to TRBJ1-5; perhaps TRBD1 as D (6 bases). This CDR3 comprises 14 residues. Germline-derived CDR1 and CDR2 are LNHDA and SQIVND (reference sequence). Trimming shortened V by 5 bases and J by 7 bases, and 15 bases separated the two germline ends. CDR3 DNA sequence: TGTGCCAGTAGTGCGGGGGCAAAGGGACAGCCCCAGCATTTT. This codes for CASSAGAKGQPQHF.

The rearrangement joins TRBV6-5 to TRBJ2-1, with 10 bases lining up with TRBD2. The CDR3 runs to 14 residues. Germline values: CDR1 MNHEY, CDR2 SVGAGI. Germline trimming cut 8 bases from V and 7 bases from J; bases unmatched to any gene: 8. The CDR3 DNA is TGTGCCAGCTGGGAGCGGGGGGGGAGTAATGAGCAGTTCTTC. It codes for CASWERGGSNEQFF.

V usage is TRBV6-5 and J usage is TRBJ1-1; D is uncertain. The CDR3 has 11 residues. Germline V gene data show CDR1 as MNHEY and CDR2 as SVGAGI. Trimming left V 7 bases short and J 6 bases short, with 9 bases between. CDR3 amino acids: CASKEVAEAFF. The DNA for the CDR3 is TGTGCCAGCAAGGAGGTGGCTGAAGCTTTCTTT.